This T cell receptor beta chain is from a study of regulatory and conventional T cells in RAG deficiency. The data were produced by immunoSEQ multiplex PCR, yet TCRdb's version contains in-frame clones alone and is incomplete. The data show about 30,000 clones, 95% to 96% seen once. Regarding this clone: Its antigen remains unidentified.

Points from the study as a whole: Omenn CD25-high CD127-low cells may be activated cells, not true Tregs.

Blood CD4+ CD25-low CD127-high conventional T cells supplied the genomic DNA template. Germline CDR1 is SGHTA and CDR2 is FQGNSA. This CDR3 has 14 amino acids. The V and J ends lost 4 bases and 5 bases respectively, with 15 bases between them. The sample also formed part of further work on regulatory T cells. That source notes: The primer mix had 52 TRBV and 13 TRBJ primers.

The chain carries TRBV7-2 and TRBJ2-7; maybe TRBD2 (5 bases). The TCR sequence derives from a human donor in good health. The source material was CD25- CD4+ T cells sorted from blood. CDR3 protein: CASSSWNSGHEQYF. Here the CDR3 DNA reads TGTGCCAGCAGCTCCTGGAACAGCGGCCACGAGCAGTACTTC.